This entry describes one T cell receptor beta chain. The record originates from a study of blood T cell repertoires in COVID-19. Whole-study context: There were acute and convalescent COVID-19 samples, and they came from the United States, Italy and Spain.

Germline V gene data show CDR1 as MDHEN and CDR2 as SYDVKM. V lost 6 bases and J 5 bases, leaving 13 bases between the germline ends. This CDR3 has 13 residues. TCRdb's table, derived via immunoSEQ multiplex PCR, lists solely in-frame clones and lacks some. The sample lists roughly 110,000 clones, approximately 88% seen once, with approximately 6.8% in the top ten. The chain has TRBV28 and TRBJ1-1; the D gene is possibly TRBD1 (5 bases). The sequenced sample consisted of peripheral blood. This TCR was sampled from a man aged 50 or older with active or convalescent COVID-19. The CDR3 spells CASRYTRGTEAFF. The CDR3 DNA follows: TGTGCCAGCAGGTACACAAGGGGAACTGAAGCTTTCTTT.